What follows is one TCR beta chain and its context. In each PCR, synthetic TCR analog templates were spiked in. The data were produced by immunoSEQ multiplex PCR, yet TCRdb's version contains in-frame clones alone and is incomplete. The sample carries roughly 56,000 clones, roughly 87% recorded once. This CDR3 has 16 amino acids. J lost 2 bases, V lost 2 bases, and 8 bases had no gene match. In germline, CDR1 is MNHNY, CDR2 SVGAGI (reference sequence). This sample is part of a study of PD-L1 blockade in urothelial cancer. On the study more broadly: Patients had undergone 0 to 3 prior chemotherapy regimens. Per blood sample, T cells had a median of roughly 150,000.

This TCR came from a man in his 70s with urothelial cancer. The chain links TRBV6-6 to TRBJ2-7; 8 bases map to TRBD1. The specimen was PBMCs, collected around atezolizumab (anti-PD-L1) treatment. This chain's CDR3 is CASSYTRQGSTYEQYF. Written as DNA, the CDR3 is TGTGCCAGCAGTTACACGAGACAGGGGTCGACCTACGAGCAGTACTTC.